What follows are 27 T cell receptor beta chains derived from one specimen sequenced in a study of T cells in Graves' hyperthyroidism and ophthalmopathy (dated by TCRdb to the late 2010s). The library was prepared using multiplex PCR. The sequencer was an Illumina HiSeq 2000. The TCR beta CDR3 regions were amplified from RNA transcripts. For the first round of RT-PCR on the TCR CDR3, the HTBI primer set was used together with the Qiagen OneStep RT-PCR kit. Clones were called with MiXCR by TCRdb after fastp trimmed the public reads at Q25, and only in-frame beta chains were retained. Each record represents a unique CDR3 protein, reported with the most common genes and DNA among its rows. The sample records roughly 170,000 distinct CDR3 sequences, 9.4% of which are singletons. The ten largest account for around 21% of the sample. Sequenced: blood. These receptors all come from a woman younger than 30 with Graves' hyperthyroidism that later progressed to Graves' ophthalmopathy.

This clonotype has at least ten counts. The chain uses TRBV3-1 and TRBJ2-3; TRBD2 agrees at 8 bases. The V gene's germline CDR1 is LGHDT and CDR2 YNNKEL (reference sequence). The ends lost 8 bases at V and 0 bases at J; junction bases unmatched: 4. This CDR3 region has 14 residues. CDR3 protein: CASSGGPSTDTQYF. In nucleotides, the CDR3 is TGTGCCAGCTCGGGGGGGCCGAGCACAGATACGCAGTATTTT.

In this sample, this clonotype turned up many times. The chain is built from TRBV3-1 and TRBJ2-7; 11 bases align to TRBD2. This CDR3 region has 17 residues. The V gene's germline CDR1 is LGHDT and CDR2 YNNKEL (reference sequence). V shed 5 bases, J shed 0 bases, and the junction held 9 bases outside the gene matches. The CDR3 loop is CASSFGLAGQHSYEQYF. The CDR3 coding sequence is TGTGCCAGCAGCTTCGGACTAGCGGGCCAACACTCCTACGAGCAGTACTTC.

This clonotype appeared many times. The rearrangement links TRBV29-1 to TRBJ1-5; 12 bases map to TRBD1. The CDR3 runs to 16 residues. Germline V CDR1 and CDR2: SQVTM, ANQGSEA. V gave up 4 bases and J gave up 0 bases; unmatched junction bases: 4. The CDR3 loop is CSVAMGQGASNQPQHF. The CDR3 nucleotides are TGCAGCGTTGCGATGGGACAGGGGGCTAGCAATCAGCCCCAGCATTTT.

At least ten counts were recorded for this clonotype. The rearrangement uses TRBV7-2 and TRBJ1-2, with TRBD1 identical over 7 bases. Germline CDR1 and CDR2: SGHTA and FQGNSA. This CDR3 region has 14 residues. The V gene end was trimmed by 5 bases and the J gene end by 5 bases; junction bases not matched to a gene: 8. The CDR3 DNA reads as TGTGCCAGCAGCCTCGACAGGGCCCGTTATGGCTACACCTTC. Translating gives CASSLDRARYGYTF. The complete variable domain, with remaining parts taken from reference TRBV7-2 and TRBJ1-2, reads GAGVSQSPSNKVTEKGKDVELRCDPISGHTALYWYRQSLGQGLEFLIYFQGNSAPDKSGLPSDRFSAERTGGSVSTLTIQRTQQEDSAVYLCASSLDRARYGYTFGSGTRLTVV.

The sample holds many counts of this clonotype. This sequence joins TRBV6-1 and TRBJ1-2; no reliable D call. The CDR3 length is 14 residues. CDR1 is MNHNS, CDR2 SASEGT, per germline. Trimming left V 1 base short and J 6 bases short, with 12 bases between. CDR3 protein: CASSEGGRRNGYTF. CDR3 DNA: TGTGCCAGCAGTGAAGGAGGGAGGCGGAATGGCTACACCTTC.

This clonotype has at least ten counts. The chain has TRBV14 and TRBJ2-5, with D possibly TRBD2 on 6 matching bases. The V gene lost 4 bases and the J gene lost 5 bases, with 17 bases spanning the gap. Germline values: CDR1 SGHDN, CDR2 FVKESK. There are 15 residues in the CDR3. CDR3 DNA sequence: TGTGCCAGCAGCCCGCTTTTCGCGGGAAGGGAGACCCAGTACTTC. Protein: CASSPLFAGRETQYF.

This clonotype was seen repeatedly, ten times or more. The chain employs TRBV6-1 and TRBJ2-3, with 9 nucleotides matching TRBD2. The J segment lost 5 bases and the V segment lost 5 bases, leaving 8 bases of the junction unmatched. CDR3 length: 15 residues. CDR1 and CDR2 from the germline V gene are MNHNS and SASEGT. CDR3 DNA sequence: TGTGCCAGCAGTCAACCGGGACTAGCTGTAGATACGCAGTATTTT. Translation gives CASSQPGLAVDTQYF.

In its sample, this clonotype was seen many times. The chain joins TRBV27 to TRBJ1-6; TRBD1 might be the D (5 bases). CDR3 size: 18 residues. The germline gives CDR1 MNHEY, CDR2 SMNVEV (reference sequence). V lost 7 bases, J lost 5 bases, and 24 bases lay in between. The CDR3 DNA sequence: TGTGCCAGCACCAAACTAGGGGCGGCTGGAAGTAATAATTCACCCCTCCACTTT. Amino acid sequence: CASTKLGAAGSNNSPLHF.

The chain carries TRBV6-1 and TRBJ2-7, with D possibly TRBD2 on 6 matching bases. This CDR3 is built from 10 residues. Looked up from germline, CDR1 is MNHNS and CDR2 is SASEGT. CDR3 sequence (DNA): TGTTTGACTAGCTCCTACGAGCAGTACTTC. This codes for CLTSSYEQYF.

This clonotype was seen ten or more times. The chain recombines TRBV29-1 with TRBJ1-2; D gene ambiguous. With 4 bases removed from V and 0 bases from J, the gap between germline ends came to 9 bases. In germline, CDR1 is SQVTM, CDR2 ANQGSEA. The CDR3 sequence is 13 residues long. The CDR3 DNA sequence: TGCAGCGTTGGAACATCCTCTAACTATGGCTACACCTTC. Translation: CSVGTSSNYGYTF.

This clonotype was recorded many times. The gene calls are TRBV28 and TRBJ1-2; 8 bases align to TRBD1. Per germline, CDR1 MDHEN and CDR2 SYDVKM. CDR3 length: 16 residues. With 2 bases clipped from V and 3 bases from J, the junction kept 8 bases outside the gene matches. The CDR3 nucleotides are TGTGCCAGCAGTTTAGGAGGACAGGGTAATTACTATGGCTACACCTTC. Translated: CASSLGGQGNYYGYTF.

This clonotype has a count of ten or more. Written as DNA, the CDR3 is TGTGCCAGCAGCTTAACAGGGGACTCATCCTACGAGCAGTACTTC. Translating gives CASSLTGDSSYEQYF. The chain links TRBV7-3 to TRBJ2-7; tentative D call: TRBD2 (6 bases). The CDR3 extends over 15 amino acids. Trimming cost V 0 bases and J 1 base, with 10 bases left between them. CDR1 and CDR2 (germline): SGHTA, FQGTGA.

This clonotype was picked up many times. The CDR3 DNA follows: TGTGCCTGGAGGGGCAGGGAAGAAAGCGGGGAGCTGTTTTTT. This sequence encodes CAWRGREESGELFF. The chain has TRBV30 and TRBJ2-2; possibly TRBD1 for D (5 bases). The CDR3 consists of 14 residues. V was clipped by 3 bases and J by 7 bases, with 15 bases between them. Germline CDR1 GTSNPN, CDR2 SVGIG (reference sequence).

This clonotype was observed many times. The rearrangement links TRBV4-1 to TRBJ1-5; the D is unclear. V was trimmed by 1 base and J by 9 bases, leaving 7 bases between them. There are 12 residues in the CDR3. In germline, CDR1 is MGHRA, CDR2 YSYEKL. The CDR3 is CASSQVGMPQHF. The CDR3 bases are TGCGCCAGCAGCCAAGTGGGGATGCCCCAGCATTTT.

The table lists this clonotype with many counts. The chain carries TRBV27 and TRBJ1-1, with D possibly being TRBD1 (5 bases). The CDR3 consists of 11 residues. Trimming stripped 8 bases from V and 7 bases from J, with 11 bases between. Germline lookup yields CDR1 MNHEY and CDR2 SMNVEV (reference sequence). In nucleotides, the CDR3 is TGTGCCAGCGGGGACGGAGGTGAAGCTTTCTTT. This codes for CASGDGGEAFF.

Ten or more counts support this clonotype. The rearrangement joins TRBV30 to TRBJ2-7; D perhaps matches TRBD1 (6 bases). Trimming removed 1 base at V and 1 base at J, with 8 bases between. This CDR3 comprises 13 residues. Germline V gene sequence: CDR1 GTSNPN, CDR2 SVGIG (reference sequence). CDR3 coding DNA: TGTGCCTGGAGTGAAACAGGGTCCTACGAGCAGTACTTC. Its protein is CAWSETGSYEQYF.

The chain joins TRBV5-8 to TRBJ2-2, with 8 nucleotides matching TRBD2. CDR1 is SGHTS, CDR2 YDEGEE, per germline. The CDR3 has 16 amino acids. The trim removed 0 bases at V and 6 bases at J, leaving 7 bases unmatched. Here the CDR3 reads CASSLEGLVKPGELFF. CDR3 nucleotide sequence: TGTGCCAGCAGCTTGGAGGGACTAGTAAAACCCGGGGAGCTGTTTTTT.

This clonotype was observed many times. The chain has TRBV6-1 and TRBJ1-1; D call uncertain. Germline V CDR1 and CDR2: MNHNS, SASEGT. CDR3 length: 13 residues. V was shortened by 3 bases and J by 5 bases, with 10 bases between the two germline ends. In DNA, the CDR3 is TGTGCCAGCAGTGAGTCGGGCAGAACTGAAGCTTTCTTT. The encoded protein is CASSESGRTEAFF.

Of note for this clonotype: Because the CDR3 is missing its conserved closing phenylalanine or tryptophan, this is likely a read error. The V gene is TRBV20-1, the J gene TRBJ1-2; the D gene is possibly TRBD1 (6 bases). Trimming stripped 3 bases from V and 8 bases from J, with 19 bases between. The germline CDR1 and CDR2 sequences are DFQATT and SNEGSKA (reference sequence). CDR3 length: 14 amino acids. CDR3 DNA: TGCAGTGCTAGTCTGTTGGGGGGCGTCGAGGGCTACACCATC. Protein sequence: CSASLLGGVEGYTI.

This clonotype was detected many times. This chain links TRBV12-5 with TRBJ2-3; tentatively, D is TRBD1 (6 bases). Germline assignment: CDR1 LGHNT and CDR2 FRNRAP. This CDR3 is 19 amino acids long. V was cut by 1 base and J by 0 bases, with 20 bases left in between. The CDR3 sequence is CASGLDLFGQKKSTDTQYF. CDR3 nucleotides: TGTGCTAGTGGTTTGGACCTCTTTGGACAGAAGAAAAGCACAGATACGCAGTATTTT.

Ten or more counts support this clonotype. The chain carries TRBV7-8 and TRBJ1-1; D uncertain. Trimming pared 2 bases from V and 5 bases from J, leaving 18 bases between. CDR1 SGHVS and CDR2 FQNEAQ come from the germline V gene. This CDR3 is 16 amino acids long. The CDR3 coding sequence is TGTGCCAGCAGCTTAAGTGGGCGCGGGGTTAAAACTGAAGCTTTCTTT. It encodes CASSLSGRGVKTEAFF.

This clonotype showed up many times. V gene TRBV20-1 combines with J gene TRBJ2-7, with 10 bases lining up with TRBD1. Looked up from germline, CDR1 is DFQATT and CDR2 is SNEGSKA (reference sequence). This CDR3 is 15 amino acids long. V gave up 0 bases and J gave up 5 bases; unmatched junction bases: 7. The CDR3 protein is CSARDGDRGSDEQYF. The DNA for the CDR3 is TGCAGTGCTAGAGACGGGGACAGGGGAAGCGACGAGCAGTACTTC.

Many counts were recorded for this clonotype. The V gene is TRBV7-2, the J gene TRBJ2-1; 7 bases match TRBD2. Germline V lookup: CDR1 SGHTA, CDR2 FQGNSA. The CDR3 covers 14 residues. V lost 5 bases and J lost 12; bases outside the gene matches: 13. CDR3 sequence: CASSVLGGGDGQFF. The CDR3, as DNA: TGTGCCAGCAGCGTACTAGGCGGGGGAGATGGGCAGTTCTTC.

This clonotype was counted ten times or more. V usage is TRBV27 and J usage is TRBJ1-2, with TRBD1 matching 9 bases. Germline CDR1 reads MNHEY; CDR2 reads SMNVEV (reference sequence). The length of the CDR3 is 13 residues. V shed 8 bases, J shed 6 bases, and the junction held 7 bases outside the gene matches. CDR3 sequence reads: CASRRQGGDGYTF. For the CDR3, the DNA is TGTGCCAGCCGACGACAGGGGGGAGATGGCTACACCTTC.

The sample holds many counts of this clonotype. The chain employs TRBV12-3 or TRBV12-4 and TRBJ2-1; D not certain. Trimming shortened V by 3 bases and J by 5 bases, and 8 bases separated the two germline ends. There are 13 residues in the CDR3. CDR3 protein: CASSFERDNEQFF. CDR3 nucleotides: TGTGCCAGCAGTTTCGAAAGGGACAATGAGCAGTTCTTC.

This clonotype appeared many times. This chain links TRBV7-2 with TRBJ1-1; D gene ambiguous. V was shortened by 6 bases and J by 1 base, with 24 bases between the two germline ends. Germline V gene lookup returns CDR1 SGHTA and CDR2 FQGNSA. CDR3 size: 18 residues. The CDR3 region is CASSTFPRGSRANTEAFF. DNA for the CDR3: TGTGCCAGCAGTACATTCCCTCGCGGCTCTAGGGCGAACACTGAAGCTTTCTTT.

The V call is TRBV30, the J call TRBJ2-7; D is possibly TRBD1 (6 bases). Trimming left V 0 bases short and J 2 bases short, with 11 bases between. The germline gives CDR1 GTSNPN, CDR2 SVGIG (reference sequence). This CDR3 region has 14 residues. In DNA, the CDR3 is TGTGCCTGGAGTGTTATAGGGGGTACCTACGAGCAGTACTTC. Its translation: CAWSVIGGTYEQYF. The whole variable domain, remainder taken from reference TRBV30 and TRBJ2-7, is SQTIHQWPATLVQPVGSPLSLECTVEGTSNPNLYWYRQAAGRGLQLLFYSVGIGQISSEVPQNLSASRPQDRQFILSSKKLLLSDSGFYLCAWSVIGGTYEQYFGPGTRLTVT.